The clone carrying this T cell receptor (beta chain) occurred once. The antigen is undetermined. This sample is drawn from a study of cytomegalovirus exposure and HLA in healthy donors. Across the study: Falling in the Caucasian-associated ancestry cluster were about 80% of approximately 400 genotyped donors.

60 Vbeta and 13 Jbeta primers were used in PCR. Assay used: immunoSEQ multiplex PCR; TCRdb lists only in-frame clones, some missing. The sample lists nearly 110,000 clones; roughly 82% were seen once. Study conclusions and caveats: Investigators reported approximately 150 TCR beta chains as tied to cytomegalovirus. In a later analysis, DRB1 alleles had the most associated TCRs; HLA-C alleles the fewest.

Germline V gene sequence: CDR1 SGHTA, CDR2 FQGNSA. This CDR3 contains 19 residues. The junction had 12 bases not matched to a gene; V was cut back by 2 bases and J by 0 bases. The gene calls are TRBV7-2 and TRBJ1-4; 7 bases align to TRBD1. Sequencing was done on a sample of PBMCs. This receptor was obtained from a man aged 25-45 years in good health and CMV-seropositive. This CDR3 reads CASSLRARGIFATNEKLFF. For the CDR3, the DNA is TGTGCCAGCAGCTTAAGGGCCAGGGGGATTTTTGCAACTAATGAAAAACTGTTTTTT.